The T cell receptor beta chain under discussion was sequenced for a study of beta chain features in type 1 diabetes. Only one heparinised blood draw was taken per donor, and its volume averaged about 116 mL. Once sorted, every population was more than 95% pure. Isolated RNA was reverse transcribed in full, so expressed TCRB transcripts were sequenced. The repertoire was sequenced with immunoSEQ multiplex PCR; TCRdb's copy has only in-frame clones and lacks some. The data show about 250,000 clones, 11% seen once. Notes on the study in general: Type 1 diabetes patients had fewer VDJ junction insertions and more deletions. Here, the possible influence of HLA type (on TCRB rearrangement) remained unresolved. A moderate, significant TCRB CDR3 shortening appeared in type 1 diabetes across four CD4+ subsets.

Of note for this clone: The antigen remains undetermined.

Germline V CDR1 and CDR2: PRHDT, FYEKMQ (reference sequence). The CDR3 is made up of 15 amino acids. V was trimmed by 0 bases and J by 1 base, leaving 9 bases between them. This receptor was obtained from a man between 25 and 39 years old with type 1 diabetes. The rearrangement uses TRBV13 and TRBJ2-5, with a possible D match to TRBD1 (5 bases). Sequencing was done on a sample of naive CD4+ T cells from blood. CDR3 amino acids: CASSLGLTVQETQYF. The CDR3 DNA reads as TGTGCCAGCAGCTTAGGGCTGACAGTCCAAGAGACCCAGTACTTC. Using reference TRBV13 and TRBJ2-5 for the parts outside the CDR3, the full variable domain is AAGVIQSPRHLIKEKRETATLKCYPIPRHDTVYWYQQGPGQDPQFLISFYEKMQSDKGSIPDRFSAQQFSDYHSELNMSSLELGDSALYFCASSLGLTVQETQYFGPGTRLLVL.